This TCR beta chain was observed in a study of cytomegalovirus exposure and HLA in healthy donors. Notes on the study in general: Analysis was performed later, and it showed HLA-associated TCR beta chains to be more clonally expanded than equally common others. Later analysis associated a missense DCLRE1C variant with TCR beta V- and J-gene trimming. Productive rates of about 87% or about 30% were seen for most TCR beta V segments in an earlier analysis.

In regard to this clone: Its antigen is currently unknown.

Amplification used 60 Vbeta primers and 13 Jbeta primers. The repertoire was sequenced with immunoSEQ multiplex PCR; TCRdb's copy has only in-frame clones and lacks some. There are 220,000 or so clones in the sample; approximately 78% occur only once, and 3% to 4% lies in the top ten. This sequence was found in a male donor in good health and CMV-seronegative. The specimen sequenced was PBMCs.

CDR3 bases: TGTGCCAGCAGCTCGGGGCAGGACAGGGCCCGCTCTAACTATGGCTACACCTTC. Its translation: CASSSGQDRARSNYGYTF. The V call is TRBV5-4, the J call TRBJ1-2, with TRBD1 matching 8 bases. Trimming cost V 3 bases and J 0 bases; bases outside gene matches: 13. Germline loops: CDR1 SGHNT, CDR2 YYREEE (reference sequence). This CDR3 is 18 amino acids long.